Listed below are T cell receptor beta chains from one sample, sequenced in a study of T cell responses to AZD1222 COVID-19 vaccine. The assay was immunoSEQ multiplex PCR, and TCRdb's table has in-frame clones only and misses some. The sample carries 150,000 or so clones, under 95% recorded once. Sequences were derived from peripheral blood, sampled on day 0 of AZD1222 vaccination. Every receptor here comes from an adult in good health. The CDR3 runs from the conserved cysteine through the conserved F or W. The order of the fields is J gene, clone size, D gene, CDR3 length, V gene, CDR3 protein, CDR3 DNA. D genes are given only for firm matches. Clone size is stated in some rows and not others, as once, few, many or a class when expanded.

>TRBJ2-7|once|TRBD1|15|TRBV28
CASSWTGGDSYEQYF
TGTGCCAGCAGTTGGACAGGGGGCGACTCCTACGAGCAGTACTTC
>TRBJ2-7|few|.|13|TRBV28
CASSQGSPYEQYF
TGTGCCAGCAGTCAGGGTTCCCCCTACGAGCAGTACTTC
>TRBJ2-7|.|.|15|TRBV7-2
CASSFDGDRKYEQYF
TGTGCCAGCAGCTTTGATGGAGACAGGAAATACGAGCAGTACTTC
>TRBJ2-1|.|.|12|TRBV30
CAWSRGANEQFF
TGTGCCTGGAGTCGGGGGGCCAATGAGCAGTTCTTC
>TRBJ2-3|.|TRBD2|16|TRBV25-1
CASSEESSGSGDTQYF
TGTGCCAGCAGTGAAGAGTCTAGCGGGAGTGGTGATACGCAGTATTTT
>TRBJ2-2|.|.|12|TRBV5-4
CASSPRAGELFF
TGTGCCAGCAGCCCTAGGGCCGGGGAGCTGTTTTTT
>TRBJ1-5|few|TRBD1|17|TRBV2
CASSERRGQWSGQPQHF
TGTGCCAGCAGTGAAAGAAGGGGACAGTGGTCGGGGCAGCCCCAGCATTTT
>TRBJ2-2|.|.|14|TRBV29-1
CSVERQENTGELFF
TGCAGCGTTGAACGGCAAGAGAACACCGGGGAGCTGTTTTTT
>TRBJ2-5|once|.|11|TRBV7-9
CASSSRETQYF
TGTGCCAGCAGCTCTAGGGAGACCCAGTACTTC
>TRBJ2-5|.|TRBD1|17|TRBV4-1
CASSQANQGASQETQYF
TGCGCCAGCAGCCAAGCTAACCAGGGGGCCAGCCAAGAGACCCAGTACTTC
>TRBJ2-7|few|.|15|TRBV27
CASSLTGTWTYEQYF
TGTGCCAGCAGTTTAACAGGTACATGGACCTACGAGCAGTACTTC
>TRBJ2-3|.|TRBD1|18|TRBV28
CASSGQGQAGTVVDTQYF
TGTGCCAGCAGCGGACAGGGGCAGGCGGGAACGGTGGTAGATACGCAGTATTTT
>TRBJ2-1|once|TRBD2|15|TRBV19
CASSIQAGVYNEQFF
TGTGCCAGTAGCATTCAGGCGGGAGTATATAATGAGCAGTTCTTC
>TRBJ2-7|.|TRBD2|16|TRBV25-1
CASSGTSGLQPYEQYF
TGTGCCAGCAGTGGAACTAGCGGGCTTCAACCCTACGAGCAGTACTTC
>TRBJ2-2|.|TRBD1|16|TRBV27
CASSPRTGATTGELFF
TGTGCCAGCAGTCCCCGGACAGGGGCGACCACCGGGGAGCTGTTTTTT
>TRBJ1-1|.|.|14|TRBV5-5
CASSLTYPNTEAFF
TGTGCCAGCAGCCTAACGTATCCAAACACTGAAGCTTTCTTT
>TRBJ1-1|many|.|14|TRBV6-5
CASSYSRVALGTFF
.
>TRBJ1-1|.|TRBD1|15|TRBV9
CASSPQGGSFAEAFF
TGTGCCAGCAGCCCCCAAGGGGGCTCATTCGCTGAAGCTTTCTTT
>TRBJ2-7|.|.|13|TRBV7-7
CASSLGGGSEQYF
TGTGCTAGCAGCTTAGGAGGAGGGAGCGAGCAGTACTTC
>TRBJ2-7|.|.|14|TRBV20-1
CSASRAGSAPEQYF
TGCAGTGCTAGTAGGGCGGGCAGCGCCCCCGAGCAGTACTTC
>TRBJ2-1|.|TRBD1|15|TRBV13
CASSSGTGLSNEQFF
TGTGCCAGCAGCTCCGGGACAGGGTTGAGCAATGAGCAGTTCTTC
>TRBJ2-4|.|TRBD2|20|TRBV5-1
CASSSTPQRVGGPAKNIQYF
TGCGCCAGCAGCTCGACACCCCAACGGGTGGGAGGGCCAGCCAAAAACATTCAGTACTTC
>TRBJ2-2|.|TRBD2|18|TRBV5-4
CASSPGSSGRTYTGELFF
TGTGCCAGCAGCCCCGGGAGTAGCGGGAGGACCTACACCGGGGAGCTGTTTTTT
>TRBJ1-5|.|.|15|TRBV6-5
CASSPVRGYNQPQHF
TGTGCCAGCAGTCCCGTCAGGGGATATAACCAGCCCCAGCATTTT
>TRBJ1-5|.|.|14|TRBV5-5
CASSLGISNQPQHF
TGTGCCAGCAGCTTGGGGATAAGCAATCAGCCCCAGCATTTT
>TRBJ2-6|.|.|16|TRBV19
CASKTDDYSGANVLTF
TGTGCCTCGAAGACGGACGATTACTCTGGGGCCAACGTCCTGACTTTC
>TRBJ1-2|.|TRBD1|16|TRBV5-1
CASRAGTGPLNYGYTF
TGCGCCAGCAGGGCCGGGACAGGGCCCCTCAACTATGGCTACACCTTC